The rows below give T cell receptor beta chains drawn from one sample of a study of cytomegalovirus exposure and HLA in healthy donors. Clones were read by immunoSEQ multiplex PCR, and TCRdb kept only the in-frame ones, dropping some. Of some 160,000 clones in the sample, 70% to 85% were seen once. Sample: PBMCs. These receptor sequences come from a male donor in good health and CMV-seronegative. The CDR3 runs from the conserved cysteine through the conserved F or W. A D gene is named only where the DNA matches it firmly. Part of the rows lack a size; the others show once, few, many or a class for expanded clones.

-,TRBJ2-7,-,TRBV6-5,TGTGCCAGCAGCTCTGACATGAGCTCCTACGAGCAGTACTTC,CASSSDMSSYEQYF
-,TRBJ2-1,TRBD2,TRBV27,TGTGCCAGCAGTTTATGGACTAGCCAGAATGAGCAGTTCTTC,CASSLWTSQNEQFF
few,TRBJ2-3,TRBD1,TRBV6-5,TGTGCCAGCAGTTACCTGACGACAGGGCGCACAGATACGCAGTATTTT,CASSYLTTGRTDTQYF
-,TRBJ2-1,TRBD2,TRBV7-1,TGTGCCAGCAGCTCTTTCCCGGGACCGCGGGAGGGCGGGAGACATCCTACTACTGGCAATGAGCAGTTCTTC,CASSSFPGPREGGRHPTTGNEQFF
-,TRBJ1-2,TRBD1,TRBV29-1,TGCAGCGTTGAAGATCCGACAGGGAGAGGCTACACCTTC,CSVEDPTGRGYTF
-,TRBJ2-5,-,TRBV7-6,TGTGCCAGCAGCAAAGTTAGCAGGGCGCAAGAGACCCAGTACTTC,CASSKVSRAQETQYF
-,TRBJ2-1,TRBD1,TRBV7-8,TGTGCCAGCAGCTTTGATAGACAGGGGGGGTACAATGAGCAGTTCTTC,CASSFDRQGGYNEQFF
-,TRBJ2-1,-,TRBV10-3,TGTGCCATCAGTGAGACCCCAGCGGAGACGGGCAATGAGCAGTTCTTC,CAISETPAETGNEQFF
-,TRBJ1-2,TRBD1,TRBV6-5,TGTGCCAGCAGTTACGTCAGGGGGGCTAACTATGGCTACACCTTC,CASSYVRGANYGYTF
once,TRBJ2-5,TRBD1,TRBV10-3,TGTGCCATCAGGGGACAGGGGCAAGAGACCCAGTACTTC,CAIRGQGQETQYF
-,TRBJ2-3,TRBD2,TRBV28,TGTGCCAGCAGTCCAGGGACTAGCGGGAGCACAGATACGCAGTATTTT,CASSPGTSGSTDTQYF
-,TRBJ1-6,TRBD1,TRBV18,TGTGCCAGCTCACTGCAAGGACAGGGGAATTCACCCCTCCACTTT,CASSLQGQGNSPLHF
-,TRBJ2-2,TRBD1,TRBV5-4,TGTGCCAGCAGAACCGACAGGGAAGCGAGCACCGGGGAGCTGTTTTTT,CASRTDREASTGELFF
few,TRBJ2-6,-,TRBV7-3,TGTGCCAGCAGCTTAACCCCAGGTTACTCTGGGGCCAACGTCCTGACTTTC,CASSLTPGYSGANVLTF
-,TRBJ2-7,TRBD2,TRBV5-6,TGTGCCAGCACCAGGACTAGCGGGAACCCCTACGAGCAGTACTTC,CASTRTSGNPYEQYF
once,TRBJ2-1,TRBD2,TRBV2,TGTGCCAGCAGGACTAGCGGTTACAATGAGCAGTTCTTC,CASRTSGYNEQFF
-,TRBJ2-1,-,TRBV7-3,TGTGCCAGCAGCCCCAGCGGCCGGGAGCAGTTCTTC,CASSPSGREQFF
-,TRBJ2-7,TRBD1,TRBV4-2,TGTGCCAGCAGCCAATTCCGGGACAGAGTCTACGAGCAGTACTTC,CASSQFRDRVYEQYF
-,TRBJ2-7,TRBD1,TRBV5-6,TGTGCCAGCAGCTCCCCGGGACAGGGGTTGTACGAGCAGTACTTC,CASSSPGQGLYEQYF
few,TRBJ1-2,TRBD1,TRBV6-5,TGTGCCAGCAGTTACTTGCCAGGGGGGTCTGGCTACACCTTC,CASSYLPGGSGYTF
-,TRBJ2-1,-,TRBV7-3,TGTGCCAGCAGCCCCATGGTTAGTGCGTACAATGAGCAGTTCTTC,CASSPMVSAYNEQFF
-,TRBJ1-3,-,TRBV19,TGTGCCAGTAGTATTGAGCCTGGAAACACCATATATTTT,CASSIEPGNTIYF
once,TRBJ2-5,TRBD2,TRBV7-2,TGTGCCAGCAGCGTCCTAGCGGCCAGGGAGACCCAGTACTTC,CASSVLAARETQYF
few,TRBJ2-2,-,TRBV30,TGTGCCTGGAGCCAGGGCACCGGGGAGCTGTTTTTT,CAWSQGTGELFF
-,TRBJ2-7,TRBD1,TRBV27,TGTGCCAGCAGGACCGGGACAGGGGACGAGCAGTACTTC,CASRTGTGDEQYF
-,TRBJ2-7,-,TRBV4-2,TGTGCCAGCGCGCCAGGGGTGTCCTACGAGCAGTACTTC,CASAPGVSYEQYF
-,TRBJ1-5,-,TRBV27,TGTGCCAGCAGTGGGCGTCTCGGTAGCAATCAGCCCCAGCATTTT,CASSGRLGSNQPQHF
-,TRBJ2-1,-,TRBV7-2,TGTGCCAGCAGCTTAGGGTGGGGGGGGGCCGACAATGAGCAGTTCTTC,CASSLGWGGADNEQFF
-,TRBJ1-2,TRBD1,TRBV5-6,TGTGCCAGCAGCTACGGGACAGGGGTTGTTGGCTACACCTTC,CASSYGTGVVGYTF
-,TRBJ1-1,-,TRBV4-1,TGCGCCAGCAGCCAAGATGAGGGCATGAACACTGAAGCTTTCTTT,CASSQDEGMNTEAFF
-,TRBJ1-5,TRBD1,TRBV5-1,TGCGCCAGCAGCTTGACGTTTCTAGGGGGCAGTCAGCCCCAGCATTTT,CASSLTFLGGSQPQHF
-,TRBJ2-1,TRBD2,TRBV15,TGTGCCACCAGCAGAGAGAGCGGGAGTTTAGAAAATGAGCAGTTCTTC,CATSRESGSLENEQFF
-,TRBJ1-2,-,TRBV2,TGTGCCAGCAGTGAGAATAGCCAACCTAACTATGGCTACACCTTC,CASSENSQPNYGYTF
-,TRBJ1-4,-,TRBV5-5,TGTGCCAGCAGCTTCCAGGGTGAAAAACTGTTTTTT,CASSFQGEKLFF
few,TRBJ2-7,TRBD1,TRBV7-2,TGTGCCAGCAGCTTAGGGACAGGGGGCTTATCATCCTACGAGCAGTACTTC,CASSLGTGGLSSYEQYF
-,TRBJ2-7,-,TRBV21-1,TGTGCCAGCAGCCCGGGACAGGGCTCCTACGAGCAGTACTTC,CASSPGQGSYEQYF
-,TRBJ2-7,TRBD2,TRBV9,TGTGCCAGCAGCGTAGGTAGCGGGAGCTACGAGCAGTACTTC,CASSVGSGSYEQYF
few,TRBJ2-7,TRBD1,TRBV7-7,TGTGCCAGCAGCTCCGGGGTTGGGGACAGGGGAGACGAGCAGTACTTC,CASSSGVGDRGDEQYF
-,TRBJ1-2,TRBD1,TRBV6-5,TGTGCCGCCAGCAGCAATGGGCAGGGGGCCCGTGGCTACACCTTC,CAASSNGQGARGYTF
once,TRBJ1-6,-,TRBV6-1,TGTGCCTACAGGGTTCAGAGCTCCTATAATTCACCCCTCCACTTT,CAYRVQSSYNSPLHF
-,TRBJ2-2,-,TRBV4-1,TGCGCCAGCAGCCAAGATAAGCAGTCAAGGGGGATCGGGGAGCTGTTTTTT,CASSQDKQSRGIGELFF
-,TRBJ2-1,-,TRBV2,TGTGCCAGCAGGACCCCGGGCTCCTACAATGAGCAGTTCTTC,CASRTPGSYNEQFF
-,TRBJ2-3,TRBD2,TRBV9,TGTGCCAGCAGCGCGCGACTAGCGGTGGCTGATACGCAGTATTTT,CASSARLAVADTQYF
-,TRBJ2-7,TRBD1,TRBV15,TGTGCCACCAGCAGTTCTCCGGGACAGGCCGAAGAACATAACTACTACGAGCAGTACTTC,CATSSSPGQAEEHNYYEQYF
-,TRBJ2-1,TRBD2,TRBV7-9,TGTGCCAGCAGCTTAGGAGTAGCGGGAGGCCTTAGTGATGAGCAGTTCTTC,CASSLGVAGGLSDEQFF
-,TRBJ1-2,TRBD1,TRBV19,TGTGCCAGTGGGACCGGACAGGGGGTGACCTATGGCTACACCTTC,CASGTGQGVTYGYTF
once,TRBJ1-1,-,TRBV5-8,TGTGCCAGCAGCTTGAGGGAAACAGCGGGGCCTGAAGCTTTCTTT,CASSLRETAGPEAFF
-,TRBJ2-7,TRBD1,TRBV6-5,TGTGCCAGCAGTAAAACCGGGACAGCGACCTACGAGCAGTACTTC,CASSKTGTATYEQYF
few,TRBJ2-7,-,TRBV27,TGTGCCAGCAGCCCGTCCGGGACATACTCCTACGAGCAGTACTTC,CASSPSGTYSYEQYF
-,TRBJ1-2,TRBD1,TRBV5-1,TGCGCCAGCAAGACCGGGACAGGGCCTAGGGGCTACACCTTC,CASKTGTGPRGYTF
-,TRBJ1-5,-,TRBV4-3,TGCGCCAGCAGCCAAGAGGGACAAAGCAATCAGCCCCAGCATTTT,CASSQEGQSNQPQHF
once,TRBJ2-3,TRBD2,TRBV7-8,TGTGCCAGCAACTTCGGGGGGTCCACAGATACGCAGTATTTT,CASNFGGSTDTQYF
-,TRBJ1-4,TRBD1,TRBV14,TGTGCCAGCAGCCAAGGGGATGTGCGACAGGGTAAAAAACTGTTTTTT,CASSQGDVRQGKKLFF
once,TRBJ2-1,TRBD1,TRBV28,TGTGCCAGCAGTTTACAGGGGGCGGGCTACAATGAGCAGTTCTTC,CASSLQGAGYNEQFF
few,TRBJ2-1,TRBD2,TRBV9,TGTGCCAGCAGCGTTAGCGGGGTTAGCAATGAGCAGTTCTTC,CASSVSGVSNEQFF